Detailed here is one TCR beta chain. As handled by the study authors: Researchers report that nucleated cell counts were estimated from reference gene primer amplification. Data came from immunoSEQ multiplex PCR; TCRdb stores just in-frame clones and leaves some out. The V and J calls and clone size come from that table; D and trimming were worked out from the DNA. The sample lists 95,000 to 110,000 clones, around 84% occurring once. These data are taken from a study of blood T cell repertoires in COVID-19. For the study at large: The United States, Italy and Spain were the sources of the acute and convalescent COVID-19 samples. PBMCs, B-cell-depleted T cells, or T cells were the source of the cDNA or gDNA that made up the material.

Trimming took 5 bases from V and 10 from J; bases not matched to a gene: 14. This CDR3 has 15 residues. Germline lookup yields CDR1 MNHEY and CDR2 SVGEGT. The clonotype was recovered from a human donor in a cohort sampled during active COVID-19. The rearrangement links TRBV6-2 or TRBV6-3 to TRBJ1-2, with TRBD1 matching 9 bases. Sequenced input: peripheral blood. The CDR3 DNA follows: TGTGCCAGCAGTCCCGGGACAGGGATTTCTTGGGACTACACCTTC. Translating it yields CASSPGTGISWDYTF.